This T cell receptor beta chain was retrieved from a study of Graves' ophthalmopathy and Graves' hyperthyroidism (dated by TCRdb to 2016 to 2019). For context, the study as a whole: Peripheral blood was collected before any treatment was given, at the time of initial diagnosis. After sampling, hyperthyroidism patients received methimazole starting at 30 mg daily, and ophthalmopathy patients received high-dose intravenous methylprednisolone. The study used signatures of the TCR beta repertoire to tell Graves' ophthalmopathy apart from Graves' hyperthyroidism and to predict which patients would progress to ophthalmopathy. To explore V-J signatures distinguishing ophthalmopathy from hyperthyroidism, a discovery set of 100 or so patients (roughly 45 ophthalmopathy, roughly 56 stable hyperthyroidism) was enrolled. An independent validation cohort was composed of approximately 18 hyperthyroidism patients and approximately 15 patients who later progressed from hyperthyroidism to ophthalmopathy. In about 6 hyperthyroidism patients, the T-cell repertoire of thyroid tissue was compared with the T-cell repertoire of blood. In total, approximately 140 blood samples were TCR-sequenced: some 43 ophthalmopathy, some 75 hyperthyroidism and about 17 hyperthyroidism-to-ophthalmopathy patients. Study-wide conclusions, independent of this receptor: Most expanded thyroid clonotypes with a frequency above 0.001 also appeared in blood, which suggests that blood repertoires may reflect the immune response in the thyroid. Ophthalmopathy was separated from stable hyperthyroidism by the 13-signature model with around 89% sensitivity and about 81% specificity in cross-validation and with 80%/75% in the test set. In validation, the model predicted ophthalmopathy progression with about 70% sensitivity and approximately 75% specificity; approximately 12 predicted patients were CT-confirmed with GO in a median of approximately 6.5 months. No statistical method was used to set the sample size in advance, and the investigators knew which group each participant was assigned to.

For repertoire sequencing, the TCR beta CDR3 regions were amplified from RNA transcripts. HTBI primers and the Qiagen OneStep RT-PCR kit were used in a first-round RT-PCR, which was followed by a second-round multiplex PCR, size selection and purification. Libraries were sequenced paired-end with 100 bp reads on an Illumina HiSeq2000. In the paper's pipeline: Reads were processed with SOAPnuke, discarding reads with adapters, uncalled bases, mean Phred below 15, or no exact constant-primer or identifier match. COPE v1.2.5 was used to merge high-quality paired reads. Each unique nucleotide sequence was defined as a clonotype, and clonotypes were aligned to IMGT TRB V, D and J references with MiTCR v1.1. Only V-J combinations with frequency above 0.0001 were analysed, covering approximately 99% of repertoires. For each V-J combination, a TCR clonal expansion and chaos score was defined as F50 clonal expansion divided by the chaos observed in the TCRdist matrix. Welch's t-statistics and random forest were used to narrow the features down to roughly twelve V-J combinations, which were then fed into a naive Bayes classifier. Thyroid-blood repertoire similarity was quantified with the Morisita-Horn index. TCRdb cleaned the public reads at Q25 with fastp, built clones with MiXCR and kept in-frame beta chains. Merged by CDR3 protein, the rows form single entries marked with the most common genes and DNA. The authors' filters were not applied to this entry. The sample table contains about 700,000 distinct CDR3 sequences; only one count was recorded for approximately 40% of them. The ten biggest clones cover 40% to 55% of the sample.

Comments on this clonotype: What antigen it recognizes has not been identified. No base qualities exist here, and no much larger clone lies one base off it.

Ophthalmopathy patients were characterized by moderately to severely active disease, a Clinical Activity Score of at least 3, a NOSPECS grade of at least 4, and a disease duration under 3 months. Patients with other autoimmune diseases, uncontrolled infections, pregnancy or lactation were excluded from the study. Diagnosis relied on clinical symptoms, serum thyroxine, TRAb, thyroid ultrasound and orbital computed tomography. PBMCs were isolated from about 10 ml of fresh peripheral blood by Ficoll-Paque density gradient centrifugation. Trizol reagent was used to extract the total RNA, and its quality was then checked on an Agilent 2100 Bioanalyzer. The V and J ends are trimmed by 11 bases and 3 bases, leaving 19 bases between them. CDR3 length: 15 amino acids, cysteine to phenylalanine. The retained sequence is limited to the CDR3, 45 bases, with the frame set at the first base. According to the germline V gene, CDR1 reads KGHDR and CDR2 reads SFDVKD.

Sequencing used peripheral blood. The receptor chain draws on TRBV24-1 and TRBJ1-5; no D gene call is confident. The TCR originated in an adult man with Graves' ophthalmopathy. DNA sequence: TGTGCCAGCTCCCACGGACGGATATTCAATCAGCCCCAGCATTTT. This is translated as CASSHGRIFNQPQHF.